This entry is about one TCR beta chain. Its antigen is undetermined. The sample is drawn from a study of cytomegalovirus exposure and HLA in healthy donors. Study conclusions and caveats: Indistinguishability led to the exclusion of some V segments, TRBV6-2 and TRBV6-3 included. Segments of the TCR beta V type were, in most cases, productive about 87% or about 30% of the time in an earlier analysis.

Germline lookup yields CDR1 MNHNS and CDR2 SASEGT. CDR3 length equals 14 residues. V gave up 7 bases and J gave up 2 bases, with 15 bases separating them. Vbeta (60) and Jbeta (13) primers were used in the PCR. How the authors handled the data: Among the unique TCR beta chains that a later analysis counted, roughly 80 million in all, about 10 million were shared. The method was immunoSEQ multiplex PCR; TCRdb's version includes in-frame clones alone and lacks a portion of them. For V, J and clone size, that table is used; D and trimming come from the DNA. The sample consists of 200,000 to 250,000 clones, 76% of them appearing once.

This clonotype was obtained from a man between 18 and 29 years old in good health and CMV-seronegative. The chain links TRBV6-1 to TRBJ2-7; tentative D call: TRBD2 (6 bases). The specimen was PBMCs. The CDR3 nucleotides read TGTGCCAGCACCCGGGGACTCCTAACCTACGAGCAGTACTTC. Translating gives CASTRGLLTYEQYF.